This is a list of T cell receptor beta chains from one sample in a study of CXCR3-negative and CXCR3-positive naive CD8 T cells. TCRdb re-called the 5' RACE reads, yielding one record per CDR3 amino acid sequence without DNA. This sample's clone table lists 100,000 to 150,000 distinct CDR3 sequences. The material sequenced was naive CXCR3+ CD8+ T cells from blood. The receptors were sampled from a human donor in good health. Some clones in this sample may be carry-over from other donors' samples. CDR3s include the opening cysteine and the closing phenylalanine or tryptophan.

TRBJ2-1 | TRBV6-6 | CASTNRRDSRNEQFF
TRBJ2-1 | TRBV7-6 | CASSLDFGGLGSYNEQFF
TRBJ2-1 | TRBV5-1 | CASSFLSGGGEQFF
TRBJ2-2 | TRBV3-1 | CASSHPGTGRTGELFF
TRBJ2-1 | TRBV7-9 | CASSPADTSGYNEQFF
TRBJ2-7 | TRBV7-9 | CASSSDREVYEQYF
TRBJ1-2 | TRBV14 | CASSQGRQAAFNYGYTF
TRBJ2-7 | TRBV27 | CASRNEAYGRYEQYF
TRBJ2-5 | TRBV29-1 | CSVAAWGQETQYF
TRBJ2-7 | TRBV4-1 | CASSQGGDSSYEQYF
TRBJ1-6 | TRBV9 | CASSAGVGSPLHF
TRBJ2-7 | TRBV11-2 | CASSSGTGGHEQYF
TRBJ2-7 | TRBV6-5 | CASSLLTGVNEQYF
TRBJ1-1 | TRBV5-1 | CASSLSYRGRNTEAFF
TRBJ2-7 | TRBV6-2/TRBV6-3 | CASSYSWTGDYEQYF
TRBJ2-1 | TRBV29-1 | CSVETPSSYNEQFF
TRBJ2-1 | TRBV4-1 | CASSQEASGFFGNEQFF
TRBJ2-7 | TRBV29-1 | CSVDANGQGAYEQYF
TRBJ2-1 | TRBV2 | CASSHTPGQGIDNEQFF
TRBJ2-5 | TRBV29-1 | CSATEGGEFFGETQYF
TRBJ1-3 | TRBV7-6 | CASSILQGAGNTIYF
TRBJ1-5 | TRBV7-6 | CASSSPTGESNQPQHF
TRBJ2-5 | TRBV7-6 | CASSLTSPRVQETQYF